The 5 T cell receptor beta chains in this list originate from one sample, sequenced in a study of radiotherapy plus CTLA-4 blockade in lung cancer. Data came from immunoSEQ multiplex PCR; TCRdb stores just in-frame clones and leaves some out. The data show over 85,000 clones, approximately 86% seen once. Sequences were derived from peripheral blood, sampled from a patient treated with radiotherapy plus ipilimumab. The receptor source for this set is a human donor with non-small cell lung cancer that progressed on radiotherapy plus ipilimumab.

V usage is TRBV19 and J usage is TRBJ1-3; maybe TRBD1 (5 bases). The ends were cut back, 10 bases at V and 2 bases at J, with 12 bases in the middle. This CDR3 region has 13 residues. Per the germline V gene, CDR1 is LNHDA and CDR2 is SQIVND (reference sequence). This CDR3 is CATRGVPGNTIYF. CDR3 coding DNA: TGTGCCACTCGGGGGGTTCCTGGAAACACCATATATTTT.

V gene TRBV6-5 combines with J gene TRBJ1-1, with D unresolved. V gave up 0 bases and J gave up 11 bases, with 10 bases separating them. The CDR3 loop spans 12 amino acids. Per germline, CDR1 MNHEY and CDR2 SVGAGI. CDR3 region: CASSYSSLTAFF. The CDR3 coding sequence is TGTGCCAGCAGTTACTCGAGTCTAACGGCTTTCTTT.

This clone has only a few counts. V gene TRBV6-6 combines with J gene TRBJ2-7, with D possibly TRBD1 on 5 matching bases. CDR1 and CDR2 (germline): MNHNY, SVGAGI (reference sequence). The CDR3 is 14 residues long. V was pared by 6 bases and J by 0 bases, with 12 bases between. This CDR3 is CASSRSTVSYEQYF. For the CDR3, the DNA is TGTGCCAGCAGCCGATCGACAGTCTCCTACGAGCAGTACTTC.

The gene calls are TRBV19 and TRBJ2-1, with D perhaps matching TRBD1 (6 bases). V lost 1 base and J lost 6, with 7 bases in between. The CDR3 has 13 amino acids. Looked up from germline, CDR1 is LNHDA and CDR2 is SQIVND (reference sequence). CDR3 loop: CASSIGGGNEQFF. Here the CDR3 DNA reads TGTGCCAGTAGTATAGGAGGGGGCAATGAGCAGTTCTTC.

This chain's CDR3 is CASSGRGGSSSEQYF. CDR3 DNA: TGTGCCAGCAGTGGCAGGGGAGGTTCTTCTAGCGAGCAGTACTTC. The chain recombines TRBV2 with TRBJ2-7, with D perhaps given as TRBD1 or TRBD2 (6 bases each). Per the germline V gene, CDR1 is SNHLY and CDR2 is FYNNEI. Trimming left V 4 bases short and J 6 bases short, with 19 bases between. The length of the CDR3 is 15 residues.